The 19 T cell receptor beta chains listed next were all sequenced from one sample in a study of tumor-infiltrating lymphocytes in glioblastoma multiforme. Multiple V-beta primers and a C-beta primer amplified TCRB from RNA. Via MiXCR, TCRdb re-called the multiplex PCR reads, giving one row per CDR3 protein. This sample has 25,000 to 40,000 distinct CDR3 sequences, with roughly three fifths found just once. Material: brain tumor tissue. These receptors were collected from a male donor with glioblastoma.

Points on this clonotype: The junction and the germline gene differ at one end; a read error may be behind it. This chain uses TRBV20-1 with TRBJ2-7, with 10 bases matching TRBD1. Germline loops: CDR1 DFQATT, CDR2 SNEGSKA (reference sequence). The CDR3 totals 19 residues. The CDR3 DNA reads as TGCAATGCTAGAAAACCCGGGACAGGGGTTTTCCCGTGCTCCTGCGAGCAGTACTTC. Encoded protein: CNARKPGTGVFPCSCEQYF.

Comments on this clonotype: One end of the junction does not line up with germline, which may come from a read error. The chain recombines TRBV20-1 with TRBJ2-5; 8 bases align to TRBD2. The CDR3 sequence is 11 residues long. Germline V gene sequence: CDR1 DFQATT, CDR2 SNEGSKA (reference sequence). The CDR3 nucleotides read TGCACTGCTAGCACGGGAGGGGCCCAGTACTTC. Amino acid sequence: CTASTGGAQYF.

As to this clonotype: A read error may explain this, as a much larger clone is one base away. The gene calls are TRBV28 and TRBJ2-3; the D gene is possibly TRBD1 (5 bases). This CDR3 is built from 15 residues. The germline V gene encodes CDR1 MDHEN and CDR2 SYDVKM. CDR3 residues: CATSPPTELTDMQYF. As DNA, the CDR3 is TGTGCCACCTCCCCCCCGACAGAGCTGACAGATATGCAGTATTTT.

V is TRBV12-3 or TRBV12-4 and J is TRBJ2-2; D might be TRBD2 (6 bases). This CDR3 has 15 residues. Trimming pared 2 bases from V and 1 base from J, leaving 8 bases between. The CDR3 bases are TGTGCCAGCAGTTTACACGGGGGGAACACCGGGGAGCTGTTTTTT. Residues: CASSLHGGNTGELFF.

This clonotype was detected ten times or more. The chain recombines TRBV12-3 or TRBV12-4 with TRBJ1-5; 9 nucleotides line up with TRBD1. V was pared by 6 bases and J by 7 bases, with 7 bases of the junction left unmatched. CDR3 size: 14 residues. The CDR3 sequence is CASSLTGGFQPQHF. DNA for the CDR3: TGTGCCAGCAGCTTAACAGGGGGCTTCCAGCCCCAGCATTTT.

To note about this clonotype: Its ends do not fully match the called genes, so a read error is possible. The V and J genes are TRBV10-2 and TRBJ2-3; TRBD2 matches at 11 bases. The CDR3 is 14 residues long. From germline, CDR1 is WSHSY and CDR2 SAAADI. Here the CDR3 DNA reads TGCACCAGCAATGGTAGCGGGAGGGCCGATACGCAGTATTTT. It specifies CTSNGSGRADTQYF.

In the case of this clonotype: Given a much more abundant clone one base away, this may be a read error. This chain uses TRBV14 with TRBJ2-7, with TRBD1 matching over 10 bases. This CDR3 comprises 17 residues. Germline-derived CDR1 and CDR2 are SGHDN and FVKESK. The CDR3 DNA sequence: TGTGCCAGCAGCCAAGATTCCTACGGGACAGGGGCCTACGGGCAGTACTTC. Translated, it gives CASSQDSYGTGAYGQYF. The full variable domain, its missing parts supplied by reference TRBV14 and TRBJ2-7, is EAGVTQFPSHSVIEKGQTVTLRCDPISGHDNLYWYRRVMGKEIKFLLHFVKESKQDESGMPNNRFLAERTGGTYSTLKVQPAELEDSGVYFCASSQDSYGTGAYGQYFGPGTRLTVT.

The chain is built from TRBV28 and TRBJ1-6; no reliable D call. Trimming stripped 5 bases from V and 14 bases from J, with 22 bases between. The germline gives CDR1 MDHEN, CDR2 SYDVKM. This CDR3 has 15 amino acids. The CDR3 spells CASSPPQYRGRALHF. The CDR3 DNA sequence: TGTGCCAGCAGTCCCCCCCAGTATAGAGGGAGGGCCCTCCACTTT.

As for this clonotype: No conserved phenylalanine or tryptophan is present at the end of the CDR3, so a read error is the likely explanation. The J gene is TRBJ1-1, the V gene TRBV18; 10 positions match TRBD1. CDR3 size: 16 residues. CDR1 is KGHSH, CDR2 LQKENI, per germline. V trimming: 6 bases; J trimming: 3 bases; junction bases outside the gene matches: 10. The CDR3 reads CASSVGQGGLDTEAFL. CDR3 sequence (DNA): TGTGCCAGCTCGGTAGGACAGGGGGGTTTGGACACTGAAGCTTTCCTT.

V is TRBV28 and J is TRBJ2-2; D not certain. Germline CDR1 MDHEN, CDR2 SYDVKM. The CDR3 runs 15 residues. V lost 3 bases to trimming and J lost 4 bases, with 12 bases between them. CDR3 loop: CASSFAPPSTGELFF. Here the CDR3 DNA reads TGTGCCAGCAGTTTTGCGCCCCCCTCCACCGGGGAGCTGTTTTTT.

At least ten counts were recorded for this clonotype. The rearrangement joins TRBV7-9 to TRBJ2-3; the match to TRBD2 covers 8 bases. Trimming at V came to 10 bases and at J to 2 bases, leaving 14 bases not matched to a gene. Germline CDR1 SEHNR, CDR2 FQNEAQ (reference sequence). The CDR3 is 16 amino acids. The CDR3 bases are TGTGCCATCGGGGGTACCGGGAGGGGCTCCACAGATACGCAGTATTTT. Its protein is CAIGGTGRGSTDTQYF.

This clonotype was counted many times. The chain joins TRBV30 to TRBJ2-7, with no clear D. Germline CDR1 and CDR2: GTSNPN and SVGIG (reference sequence). With 1 base removed from V and 9 bases from J, the gap between germline ends came to 10 bases. The CDR3 is 11 residues long. In DNA form, the CDR3 reads TGTGCCTGGAGTGAGGTTTCTTCGCAGTACTTC. This gives the protein CAWSEVSSQYF.

This clonotype was observed a handful of times. The J gene is TRBJ2-7, the V gene TRBV21-1; the table's TRBD2 call for D was not verified on the DNA. TRBV21-1 is noted as a pseudogene. The CDR3 has 16 amino acids. CDR3 amino acids: CASSSGTSGSSYEQYF. The CDR3 DNA sequence: TGTGCCAGCAGCTCAGGGACTAGCGGGAGTAGCTACGAGCAGTACTTC.

A remark on this clonotype: A read error may be the cause here, since a much bigger clone is one base away. V gene TRBV28 combines with J gene TRBJ1-1, with D possibly TRBD1 on 6 matching bases. Germline V gene data show CDR1 as MDHEN and CDR2 as SYDVKM. The CDR3 extends over 17 amino acids. CDR3: CASCLGTGPWINTEAFF. CDR3 DNA sequence: TGTGCCAGCTGTTTAGGAACAGGGCCCTGGATTAACACTGAAGCTTTCTTT.

V usage is TRBV6-2 or TRBV6-3 and J usage is TRBJ2-2; D is uncertain. Trimming left V 7 bases short and J 5 bases short, with 8 bases between. The CDR3 sequence is 12 residues long. Germline CDR1 and CDR2: MNHEY and SVGEGT. The CDR3 DNA reads as TGTGCCAGCAATAAAAATACCGGGGAGCTGTTTTTT. This sequence encodes CASNKNTGELFF.

This sequence joins TRBV5-1 and TRBJ2-5; D is perhaps TRBD2 (5 bases). CDR3 length equals 13 residues. Trimming left V 4 bases short and J 3 bases short, with 10 bases between. Germline-derived CDR1 and CDR2 are SGHRS and YFSETQ. The CDR3 loop reads CASSRDSKETQYF. The CDR3 coding sequence is TGCGCCAGCAGCCGGGATAGTAAAGAGACCCAGTACTTC.

Many counts were recorded for this clonotype. The junction and the germline gene differ at one end; a read error may be behind it. The CDR3 here is CASSYIRETDAQYF. CDR3 nucleotides: TGTGCCAGCAGTTACATCCGGGAGACAGATGCGCAGTATTTT. V usage is TRBV6-6 and J usage is TRBJ2-3, with D possibly matching TRBD2 (6 bases). This CDR3 contains 14 residues. Germline V gene lookup returns CDR1 MNHNY and CDR2 SVGAGI (reference sequence).

On this clonotype: Given the absence of the conserved phenylalanine or tryptophan at the CDR3 end, a read error is likely. The V call is TRBV6-1, the J call TRBJ2-5, with D unresolved. There are 15 residues in the CDR3. CDR1 and CDR2 from the germline V gene are MNHNS and SASEGT. The CDR3 loop reads CAISALRARQETQYS. CDR3 in DNA: TGTGCCATCAGTGCCCTAAGGGCGAGACAAGAGACCCAGTACTCC.

This clonotype was picked up many times. The chain recombines TRBV4-3 with TRBJ2-1; TRBD2 matches 10 bases. CDR1 is LGHNA and CDR2 is YSLEER in the germline V gene. With V trimmed by 4 bases and J by 0 bases, 12 bases remained unmatched. The length of the CDR3 is 19 residues. In DNA, the CDR3 is TGCGCCAGCAGCCCAAAGGGAGCTAGCGGGGGAGGCTCCTACAATGAGCAGTTCTTC. Translating gives CASSPKGASGGGSYNEQFF.